This T cell receptor beta chain derives from a study of blood T cell repertoires in COVID-19. Generated by immunoSEQ multiplex PCR, the TCRdb table keeps only in-frame clones and is missing some. The top ten clones hold roughly a sixth of a sample with around 180,000 clones, roughly 77% of them seen once. CDR1 is SGHDT, CDR2 YYEEEE, per germline. With 4 bases removed from V and 3 bases from J, the gap between germline ends came to 14 bases. The CDR3 sequence is 16 residues long. This chain connects TRBV5-6 to TRBJ1-6, with D perhaps matching TRBD1 (6 bases). The sequenced material came from PBMCs or T cells enriched from blood (not recorded which). This sequence originates from a woman between 50 and 59 years old with acute COVID-19. CDR3 bases: TGTGCCAGCAGCCCGCCGGCAGGGGACTATAATTCACCCCTCCACTTT. It is translated as CASSPPAGDYNSPLHF.